The T cell receptor (beta chain) under discussion was sequenced for a study of beta chain features in type 1 diabetes. Trimming cost V 3 bases and J 7 bases; bases outside gene matches: 2. Germline V CDR1 and CDR2: MNHEY, SMNVEV (reference sequence). This CDR3 has 12 residues. There are a few counts of this clone. TCRB transcripts that were expressed got sequenced, as all of the isolated RNA had been reverse transcribed. Clones were sequenced by immunoSEQ multiplex PCR, and TCRdb holds only the in-frame ones, with some missing. The repertoire holds 600,000 to 650,000 clones, with about 14% as singletons.

Sequencing was done on a sample of naive CD4+ T cells from blood. The V gene is TRBV27, the J gene TRBJ1-2; the match to TRBD1 covers 7 bases. The source is a man aged 18 to 29 in good health. This CDR3 reads CASSLTGTGYTF. CDR3 DNA: TGTGCCAGCAGTTTGACAGGGACTGGCTACACCTTC.